Listed here is a single T cell receptor beta chain. These data are taken from a study of blood T cell repertoires in COVID-19. Clones were read by immunoSEQ multiplex PCR, and TCRdb kept only the in-frame ones, dropping some. This table has around 160,000 clones, 88% appearing once. This clonotype was sampled from a young woman with acute COVID-19. The sequenced material came from PBMCs or T cells enriched from blood (not recorded which).

The CDR3 is CASYGQAAYGYTF. For the CDR3, the DNA is TGTGCCAGTTATGGACAGGCGGCCTATGGCTACACCTTC. The chain uses TRBV6-5 and TRBJ1-2; 7 bases are shared with TRBD1. V gave up 9 bases and J gave up 4 bases; unmatched junction bases: 8. This CDR3 spans 13 amino acids. Germline V gives CDR1 MNHEY, CDR2 SVGAGI.